One and the same sample provided the 17 T cell receptor beta chains below, sequenced in a study of blood T cell repertoires in COVID-19. Sequenced by immunoSEQ multiplex PCR; TCRdb stores in-frame clones only, minus some. The table lists approximately 260,000 clones, 80% to 90% of them singletons, with 11% in the top ten. The sequencing input was peripheral blood. These receptors all come from a woman aged 65 to 85 with acute or convalescent COVID-19.

The gene calls are TRBV30 and TRBJ2-3; 9 nucleotides align to TRBD2. Per germline, CDR1 GTSNPN and CDR2 SVGIG (reference sequence). V trimming: 1 base; J trimming: 10 bases; junction bases outside the gene matches: 9. This CDR3 region has 14 residues. CDR3 in amino acids: CAWSGSGGPLAQYF. CDR3 nucleotides: TGTGCCTGGAGTGGAAGCGGGGGGCCGCTAGCGCAGTATTTT.

This sequence joins TRBV7-9 and TRBJ1-2; D perhaps matches TRBD1 (6 bases). CDR3 length: 14 residues. In germline, CDR1 is SEHNR, CDR2 FQNEAQ (reference sequence). Between the trimmed V and J ends, which lost 1 base and 5 bases, there was a span of 11 bases. CDR3 sequence: CASSLDTGLYGYTF. In nucleotides, the CDR3 is TGTGCCAGCAGCTTAGATACAGGGCTTTATGGCTACACCTTC.

The chain combines TRBV18 with TRBJ2-7; a possible D gene is TRBD2 (5 bases). The CDR3 extends over 14 amino acids. V was pared by 3 bases and J by 5 bases, with 14 bases between. CDR1 is KGHSH and CDR2 is LQKENI in the germline V gene. CDR3 residues: CASSPFTASNEQYF. CDR3 bases: TGTGCCAGCTCACCGTTCACGGCTAGCAACGAGCAGTACTTC.

Written as DNA, the CDR3 is TGTGCCAGCAGCAGACGGGGGGGCCGGTACAATGAGCAGTTCTTC. Amino acid sequence: CASSRRGGRYNEQFF. The rearrangement links TRBV2 to TRBJ2-1; 8 positions match TRBD2. From germline, CDR1 is SNHLY and CDR2 FYNNEI. V was pared by 6 bases and J by 4 bases, with 8 bases of the junction left unmatched. CDR3 length: 15 residues.

The rearrangement uses TRBV5-1 and TRBJ1-2; perhaps TRBD1 as D (6 bases). CDR1 is SGHRS and CDR2 is YFSETQ in the germline V gene. Trimming removed 0 bases at V and 4 bases at J, with 22 bases between. This CDR3 contains 18 residues. The CDR3 bases are TGCGCCAGCAGCTTGGGACCACAGGGAATGGAGATAAGCTATGGCTACACCTTC. Residues: CASSLGPQGMEISYGYTF. Based on the CDR3 plus reference TRBV5-1 and TRBJ1-2, the full variable domain is KAGVTQTPRYLIKTRGQQVTLSCSPISGHRSVSWYQQTPGQGLQFLFEYFSETQRNKGNFPGRFSGRQFSNSRSEMNVSTLELGDSALYLCASSLGPQGMEISYGYTFGSGTRLTVV.

This clone came up a few times. The chain joins TRBV6-6 to TRBJ1-2; TRBD1 matches 9 bases. Losses at the gene ends were 4 bases for V and 8 bases for J; bases not matched to a gene: 8. This CDR3 region has 14 residues. Germline CDR1 and CDR2: MNHNY and SVGAGI (reference sequence). CDR3 bases: TGTGCCAGCAGTTCTTCCGGGACAGGGAAAGGCTACACCTTC. This gives the protein CASSSSGTGKGYTF.

The CDR3 DNA is TGTGCCAGCAGCCCAGGGGGTCACTGGGGAGAGCAGTACTTC. It specifies CASSPGGHWGEQYF. The chain carries TRBV5-4 and TRBJ2-7; 7 bases fit TRBD1. There are 14 residues in the CDR3. Unmatched junction bases numbered 11, after V lost 4 bases and J lost 7 bases. Per the germline V gene, CDR1 is SGHNT and CDR2 is YYREEE (reference sequence).

On this clone itself: This same CDR3 is encoded by further DNA sequences in the sample. This chain links TRBV5-1 with TRBJ2-6; D remains ambiguous. Trimming took off 4 bases at V and 0 bases at J, with 2 bases between the two ends. There are 13 residues in the CDR3. Germline V gene lookup returns CDR1 SGHRS and CDR2 YFSETQ. The CDR3 region has the DNA TGCGCCAGCAGCCTCTCTGGGGCCAACGTCCTGACTTTC. Its protein is CASSLSGANVLTF. The full variable domain, with the rest looked up from reference TRBV5-1 and TRBJ2-6, is KAGVTQTPRYLIKTRGQQVTLSCSPISGHRSVSWYQQTPGQGLQFLFEYFSETQRNKGNFPGRFSGRQFSNSRSEMNVSTLELGDSALYLCASSLSGANVLTFGAGSRLTVL.

The V call is TRBV3-1 (or the pseudogene TRBV3-2), the J call TRBJ2-5; TRBD2 is a possible D gene (5 bases). The CDR3 spans 14 residues. Germline-derived CDR1 and CDR2 are LGHDT and YNNKEL (reference sequence). Trimming took 4 bases from V and 5 from J, leaving 14 bases between them. CDR3 loop: CASSPRVDPETQYF. The CDR3, as DNA: TGTGCCAGCAGCCCGAGGGTCGATCCGGAGACCCAGTACTTC.

The chain is built from TRBV10-3 and TRBJ2-7, with TRBD2 matching over 7 bases. J gave up 4 bases and V 8 bases, and 11 bases lay outside the gene matches. Germline assignment: CDR1 ENHRY and CDR2 SYGVKD. CDR3 length: 14 residues. In nucleotides, the CDR3 is TGTGCCATCGCCGGGGAGGGAAAGCTGTACGAGCAGTACTTC. This sequence encodes CAIAGEGKLYEQYF.

CDR3 sequence (DNA): TGTGCCTGGGAAACAGGGGAAAAGACCCAGTACTTC. Translation: CAWETGEKTQYF. V is TRBV30 and J is TRBJ2-5; 7 bases agree with TRBD1. The CDR3 sequence is 12 residues long. CDR1 is GTSNPN, CDR2 SVGIG, per germline (reference sequence). J gave up 6 bases and V 5 bases, and 6 bases lay outside the gene matches.

The chain recombines TRBV30 with TRBJ1-2; D gene uncertain. Germline loops: CDR1 GTSNPN, CDR2 SVGIG (reference sequence). The CDR3 has 11 residues. The ends were cut back, 1 base at V and 8 bases at J, with 8 bases in the middle. CDR3 region: CAWSGEGGYTF. In DNA, the CDR3 is TGTGCCTGGAGTGGGGAGGGAGGCTACACCTTC. The full variable domain, with the rest looked up from reference TRBV30 and TRBJ1-2, is SQTIHQWPATLVQPVGSPLSLECTVEGTSNPNLYWYRQAAGRGLQLLFYSVGIGQISSEVPQNLSASRPQDRQFILSSKKLLLSDSGFYLCAWSGEGGYTFGSGTRLTVV.

The chain links TRBV7-3 to TRBJ2-3; a weak D match, TRBD1 (6 bases). V was trimmed by 0 bases and J by 0 bases, leaving 7 bases between them. This CDR3 has 15 amino acids. The germline V gene encodes CDR1 SGHTA and CDR2 FQGTGA. The chain's CDR3 is CASSLTGQSTDTQYF. Written as DNA, the CDR3 is TGTGCCAGCAGCTTAACGGGACAAAGCACAGATACGCAGTATTTT.

This sequence joins TRBV18 and TRBJ2-2; 9 bases fit TRBD1. The CDR3 sequence is 16 residues long. In germline, CDR1 is KGHSH, CDR2 LQKENI. Trimming cost V 0 bases and J 4 bases; bases outside gene matches: 3. The CDR3 sequence: CASSPPRTGVTGELFF. The CDR3 nucleotides are TGTGCCAGCTCACCACCCCGGACAGGGGTCACCGGGGAGCTGTTTTTT.

This clone was found once. This sequence joins TRBV7-9 and TRBJ2-3; TRBD2 matches 9 bases. After removal of 3 bases from V and 5 bases from J, the junction contained 0 bases not matched to a gene. The CDR3 sequence is 13 residues long. CDR1 is SEHNR, CDR2 FQNEAQ, per germline (reference sequence). The CDR3 here is CASSFSGGDTQYF. Written as DNA, the CDR3 is TGTGCCAGCAGCTTTAGCGGGGGAGATACGCAGTATTTT. The entire variable domain, with the rest obtained from reference TRBV7-9 and TRBJ2-3, is as follows: DTGVSQNPRHKITKRGQNVTFRCDPISEHNRLYWYRQTLGQGPEFLTYFQNEAQLEKSRLLSDRFSAERPKGSFSTLEIQRTEQGDSAMYLCASSFSGGDTQYFGPGTRLTVL.

The rearrangement links TRBV15 to TRBJ1-1; D remains unclear. Germline V lookup: CDR1 LNHNV, CDR2 YYDKDF (reference sequence). V gave up 1 base and J gave up 1 base, with 10 bases separating them. This CDR3 is 15 amino acids long. Here the CDR3 DNA reads TGTGCCACCAGCAGAGGGGTGGCAGGGAACACTGAAGCTTTCTTT. It codes for CATSRGVAGNTEAFF.

This clone was seen only a few times. The sample holds other DNA sequences that translate to the same CDR3. The chain couples TRBV20-1 to TRBJ1-1; D is ambiguous. Trimming took off 3 bases at V and 1 base at J, with 6 bases between the two ends. From germline, CDR1 is DFQATT and CDR2 SNEGSKA (reference sequence). CDR3 length equals 12 residues. The CDR3 DNA reads TGCAGTGCTAGTCGAGGGAACACTGAAGCTTTCTTT. It translates to CSASRGNTEAFF.